This entry lists 20 T cell receptor beta chains sequenced from one sample in a study of identical twins. TCRdb re-called the 5' RACE reads with MiXCR, one entry per CDR3 protein. Of about 700,000 distinct CDR3 sequences listed, around 6.1% were seen once; the top ten hold 1.5% to 2%. Sequencing used naive T cells sorted from blood. These receptors originate from a man in his late teens or twenties in good health.

A few counts support this clonotype. This chain connects TRBV2 to TRBJ2-4; possibly TRBD2 for D (5 bases). Germline V gene sequence: CDR1 SNHLY, CDR2 FYNNEI. The CDR3 has 14 residues. V was trimmed by 3 bases and J by 2 bases, leaving 8 bases between them. CDR3 residues: CASSDEGTKNIQYF. Here the CDR3 DNA reads TGTGCCAGCAGTGATGAGGGAACCAAAAACATTCAGTACTTC.

The chain is built from TRBV11-2 and TRBJ2-1; D not resolved. V lost 3 bases, J lost 8 bases, and 14 bases lay in between. Germline V CDR1 and CDR2: SGHAT, FQNNGV. The CDR3 contains 14 residues. CDR3 coding DNA: TGTGCCAGCAGCTTTGACTTCCTGAGCGATGAGCAGTTCTTC. Its protein is CASSFDFLSDEQFF.

This clonotype occurred many times. This sequence joins TRBV9 and TRBJ1-1, with 7 bases lining up with TRBD1. The CDR3 totals 14 residues. Germline V CDR1 and CDR2: SGDLS, YYNGEE. Trimming cost V 0 bases and J 8 bases; bases outside gene matches: 7. CDR3: CASSVDQTGWEAFF. The CDR3 DNA is TGTGCCAGCAGCGTAGATCAGACAGGGTGGGAAGCTTTCTTT. Variable domain in full (rest from reference TRBV9 and TRBJ1-1): DSGVTQTPKHLITATGQRVTLRCSPRSGDLSVYWYQQSLDQGLQFLIQYYNGEERAKGNILERFSAQQFPDLHSELNLSSLELGDSALYFCASSVDQTGWEAFFGQGTRLTVV.

This clonotype occurred a few times. A read error may produce the germline difference seen at one junction end. The gene calls are TRBV2 and TRBJ1-2, with D perhaps TRBD1 (5 bases). The CDR3 totals 14 residues. Germline CDR1 and CDR2: SNHLY and FYNNEI. CDR3 nucleotides: TGTGCCAGCAGGGAAGCAGAGGGGATACATGGCTACACCTTC. Translating it yields CASREAEGIHGYTF.

This clonotype was counted only a few times. The rearrangement links TRBV7-9 to TRBJ2-3, with no clear D. Trimming cost V 0 bases and J 2 bases, with 3 bases left between them. This CDR3 spans 13 amino acids. The V gene's germline CDR1 is SEHNR and CDR2 FQNEAQ (reference sequence). CDR3 nucleotides: TGTGCCAGCAGCTTAGCGGACACAGATACGCAGTATTTT. Protein sequence: CASSLADTDTQYF.

Many counts were recorded for this clonotype. This rearrangement joins TRBV9 to TRBJ1-2, with D uncertain. Germline loops: CDR1 SGDLS, CDR2 YYNGEE. V lost 7 bases to trimming and J lost 3 bases, with 10 bases between them. This CDR3 is built from 12 residues. CDR3 region: CASSGEDYGYTF. CDR3 DNA sequence: TGTGCCAGCTCAGGAGAGGACTATGGCTACACCTTC.

A few counts support this clonotype. V is TRBV20-1 and J is TRBJ2-7; unclear D gene. The CDR3 consists of 13 residues. From germline, CDR1 is DFQATT and CDR2 SNEGSKA (reference sequence). Trimming removed 2 bases from V and 4 bases from J, with 12 bases in between. The CDR3 nucleotides read TGCAGTGCTAGAATCAGGTCGGCATACGAGCAGTACTTC. Its translation: CSARIRSAYEQYF.

This clonotype has a handful of counts. CDR3 sequence: CASSVVGGLETQYF. CDR3 coding DNA: TGTGCCAGCAGCGTAGTGGGGGGGCTTGAGACCCAGTACTTC. V and J are TRBV9 and TRBJ2-5; weak D call: TRBD2 (7 bases). Trimming stripped 0 bases from V and 5 bases from J, with 11 bases between. Germline values: CDR1 SGDLS, CDR2 YYNGEE. CDR3 length: 14 amino acids. Filled out from reference TRBV9 and TRBJ2-5, the complete variable domain reads DSGVTQTPKHLITATGQRVTLRCSPRSGDLSVYWYQQSLDQGLQFLIQYYNGEERAKGNILERFSAQQFPDLHSELNLSSLELGDSALYFCASSVVGGLETQYFGPGTRLLVL.

This clonotype was recorded at least ten times. This chain connects TRBV12-3 or TRBV12-4 to TRBJ1-1; a possible D gene is TRBD1 (6 bases). V gave up 7 bases and J gave up 1 base, with 13 bases separating them. CDR3 length equals 14 residues. CDR3 region: CASTSGTTNTEAFF. In DNA, the CDR3 is TGTGCCAGCACCTCCGGGACAACGAACACTGAAGCTTTCTTT.

Of note for this clonotype: A much more abundant neighbour one base away suggests this may be a read error. The genes are TRBV12-3 or TRBV12-4 and TRBJ2-7, with D perhaps TRBD2 (5 bases). This CDR3 is built from 12 residues. Trimming cost V 7 bases and J 5 bases, with 12 bases left between them. The CDR3 loop reads CASKLGIHEQYF. CDR3 DNA: TGTGCCAGCAAACTCGGGATCCACGAGCAGTACTTC.

Many counts were recorded for this clonotype. This chain uses TRBV12-3 or TRBV12-4 with TRBJ2-7; tentatively, D is TRBD2 (6 bases). With 3 bases removed from V and 6 bases from J, the gap between germline ends came to 27 bases. CDR3 length equals 18 residues. The CDR3 reads CASSFSRRAKLVLSEQYF. The CDR3 coding sequence is TGTGCCAGCAGTTTTAGCAGGAGGGCCAAGTTGGTGCTCTCCGAGCAGTACTTC.

The chain links TRBV7-6 to TRBJ2-2; D is possibly TRBD1 (5 bases). CDR3 length: 18 amino acids. Germline assignment: CDR1 SGHVS and CDR2 FNYEAQ. V gave up 2 bases and J gave up 6 bases, with 22 bases separating them. CDR3 residues: CASSLSFARAIGAGELFF. CDR3 DNA sequence: TGTGCCAGCAGCTTATCTTTCGCCAGGGCAATAGGGGCCGGGGAGCTGTTTTTT.

This clonotype was counted a few times. The chain couples TRBV5-6 to TRBJ2-7; D not resolved. The V gene's germline CDR1 is SGHDT and CDR2 YYEEEE. The CDR3 runs to 11 residues. The V and J ends lost 0 bases and 7 bases respectively, with 5 bases between them. CDR3: CASSLETEQYF. CDR3 nucleotides: TGTGCCAGCAGCTTGGAGACTGAGCAGTACTTC.

The V and J genes are TRBV5-1 and TRBJ2-3, with 7 bases fitting TRBD1. From germline, CDR1 is SGHRS and CDR2 YFSETQ. CDR3 length: 16 residues. V was clipped by 5 bases and J by 4 bases; unmatched bases: 13. The CDR3 sequence: CASSHGRDRASDTQYF. For the CDR3, the DNA is TGCGCCAGCAGTCACGGTCGTGACAGGGCATCAGATACGCAGTATTTT.

This clonotype has at least ten counts. The chain has TRBV4-2 and TRBJ2-1, with no clear D. This CDR3 is built from 16 residues. Trimming took off 5 bases at V and 4 bases at J, with 18 bases between the two ends. CDR1 is LGHNA and CDR2 is YNFKEQ in the germline V gene. CDR3 nucleotides: TGTGCCAGCAGCACCCGGAGACTGACCTTTTACAATGAGCAGTTCTTC. Its protein is CASSTRRLTFYNEQFF.

This clonotype was seen repeatedly, ten times or more. The V and J genes are TRBV12-3 or TRBV12-4 and TRBJ2-7; no clear D gene. CDR3 length: 14 residues. V dropped 1 base and J dropped 7 bases, with 14 bases sitting between them. The CDR3 coding sequence is TGTGCCAGCAGTTTAGTAGGGCCGTCTGGGGAGCAGTACTTC. Encoded protein: CASSLVGPSGEQYF.

This chain joins TRBV12-3 or TRBV12-4 and TRBJ2-7, with 8 bases matching TRBD2. Unmatched junction bases numbered 6, after V lost 2 bases and J lost 12 bases. The CDR3 length is 12 residues. This CDR3 reads CASSLSTSDAYF. The CDR3 DNA reads TGTGCCAGCAGTTTATCGACTAGCGACGCGTACTTC.

There are many counts of this clonotype. CDR3 amino acids: CASSEVGQGSDTQYF. CDR3 bases: TGTGCCAGCAGTGAAGTGGGACAGGGTTCAGATACGCAGTATTTT. The chain joins TRBV6-1 to TRBJ2-3; 9 bases fit TRBD1. The CDR3 has 15 residues. Per germline, CDR1 MNHNS and CDR2 SASEGT. The J segment lost 4 bases and the V segment lost 1 base, leaving 3 bases of the junction unmatched.

The sample holds many counts of this clonotype. This chain uses TRBV28 with TRBJ2-7, with D tentatively TRBD1 or TRBD2 (5 bases each). The CDR3 runs 13 residues. Trimming took off 6 bases at V and 7 bases at J, with 16 bases between the two ends. Germline CDR1 reads MDHEN; CDR2 reads SYDVKM. This CDR3 is CASSQGPGIEQYV. DNA of the CDR3: TGTGCCAGCAGCCAGGGCCCGGGAATAGAGCAGTACGTC.

There are many counts of this clonotype. This chain connects TRBV5-1 to TRBJ2-7; 13 nucleotides agree with TRBD2. The CDR3 is 14 residues long. Looked up from germline, CDR1 is SGHRS and CDR2 is YFSETQ. V lost 7 bases and J lost 3; bases outside the gene matches: 4. This CDR3 reads CASSGLAGDYEQYF. In DNA form, the CDR3 reads TGCGCCAGCTCCGGACTAGCGGGAGACTACGAGCAGTACTTC.